The 4 T cell receptor beta chains below all came from one sample that was sequenced in a study of T-cell memory formation after mild COVID-19. TCRdb passed the 5' RACE reads through MiXCR, listing each CDR3 protein once. The table lists 270,000 or so distinct CDR3 sequences, 16% of them singletons. The sequenced material came from PBMCs or a T cell subset sorted from them (not recorded which). The receptor set was obtained from a man younger than 35 who had mild COVID-19 (a few samples of this study predate the infection). Cell type and time point are not known.

The V and J genes are TRBV5-1 and TRBJ1-1, with 9 bases matching TRBD1. V gave up 3 bases and J gave up 12 bases; unmatched junction bases: 9. Looked up from germline, CDR1 is SGHRS and CDR2 is YFSETQ. The CDR3 covers 13 residues. The CDR3 sequence is CASSSPGQGVPFF. The CDR3 DNA sequence: TGCGCCAGCAGCTCACCGGGACAGGGTGTACCTTTCTTT. The full variable domain, rest sourced from reference TRBV5-1 and TRBJ1-1, is KAGVTQTPRYLIKTRGQQVTLSCSPISGHRSVSWYQQTPGQGLQFLFEYFSETQRNKGNFPGRFSGRQFSNSRSEMNVSTLELGDSALYLCASSSPGQGVPFFGQGTRLTVV.

V usage is TRBV12-3 or TRBV12-4 and J usage is TRBJ2-3, with TRBD2 matching 9 bases. This CDR3 is 15 amino acids long. V shed 8 bases and J 3 bases; nucleotides not matched to a gene: 9. CDR3: CASSSRGGETDTQYF. The CDR3 nucleotides are TGTGCCAGCTCCTCGCGGGGGGGCGAGACAGATACGCAGTATTTT.

This clonotype was detected a few times. This sequence joins TRBV27 and TRBJ2-5; the match to TRBD2 covers 13 bases. The V and J ends lost 6 bases and 1 base, in that order; junction bases with no gene match: 5. The CDR3 has 16 residues. The germline V gene encodes CDR1 MNHEY and CDR2 SMNVEV (reference sequence). CDR3: CASRRLAGGSQETQYF. The CDR3 region has the DNA TGTGCCAGCAGGCGACTAGCGGGGGGCAGCCAAGAGACCCAGTACTTC.

This clonotype was found many times. The rearrangement links TRBV5-1 to TRBJ2-3; 8 bases match TRBD2. V shed 2 bases, J shed 2 bases, and the junction held 4 bases outside the gene matches. Germline CDR1 SGHRS, CDR2 YFSETQ. CDR3 length equals 15 residues. The chain's CDR3 is CASSFLLADTDTQYF. The CDR3 DNA reads as TGCGCCAGCAGCTTCTTACTAGCGGACACAGATACGCAGTATTTT.